This T cell receptor (beta chain) was recorded in a study of cytomegalovirus exposure and HLA in healthy donors. Germline values: CDR1 SNHLY, CDR2 FYNNEI. After removal of 6 bases from V and 8 bases from J, the junction contained 10 bases not matched to a gene. This CDR3 is built from 15 residues. TCRdb keeps only in-frame clones here, not all; method: immunoSEQ multiplex PCR. In the table there are 330,000 or so clones, roughly 88% of which are singletons. Study-level results: TCR clusters originating in the first cohort tended to co-occur in the 120 validation repertoires, according to a later analysis. In vitro confirmation showed a few CMV-associated chains to be CMV antigen specific.

A note on this clone: The antigen remains undetermined.

This chain links TRBV2 with TRBJ2-2; 9 bases line up with TRBD1. This clonotype was obtained from a woman aged 18-29 years in good health and CMV-seronegative. The sequencing sample was made of PBMCs. CDR3 protein: CASRKLQGAWGELFF. In DNA form, the CDR3 reads TGTGCCAGCAGGAAGTTACAGGGGGCTTGGGGGGAGCTGTTTTTT.